The text below deals with one TCR beta chain. Its antigen is undetermined. The sample is drawn from a study of OX40 agonist ivuxolimab in advanced cancers. About the research overall: Dose-escalation patients were diagnosed with hepatocellular carcinoma, melanoma, renal cell cancer or head and neck cancer. Study-wide points: The antigens recognized by the expanded peripheral T cells, that is their antigen specificity, were not determined. On average, CD8+ T cells had more expanded clones than CD4+.

The CDR3 loop spans 14 amino acids. Germline CDR1 is SNHLY and CDR2 is FYNNEI. Trimming cost V 6 bases and J 3 bases, with 13 bases left between them. The table came from immunoSEQ multiplex PCR; TCRdb's copy has only in-frame clones and leaves some out. The table shows fewer than 85,000 clones, with about nine tenths occurring only once. The rearrangement links TRBV2 to TRBJ2-3; D is unresolved. This clonotype was obtained from an adult with an advanced solid tumor such as melanoma, head and neck, liver or kidney cancer. Sequencing was performed on CD4+ or CD8+ T cells sorted from blood, taken in a trial of the OX40 agonist ivuxolimab. CDR3 residues: CASSGVGETDTQYF. The CDR3 coding sequence is TGTGCCAGCAGCGGCGTTGGGGAAACAGATACGCAGTATTTT.